This T cell receptor (beta chain) was identified in a study of T-cell memory formation after mild COVID-19. Constant-segment-primed 5'RACE gave TCR alpha and TCR beta cDNA libraries with sample barcodes and UMIs. MiXCR, applied by TCRdb to the 5' RACE reads, yields one record per CDR3 protein. The data show about 110,000 distinct CDR3 sequences, roughly 19% seen once. Trimming removed 0 bases from V and 6 bases from J, with 24 bases in between. Germline values: CDR1 SGHRS, CDR2 YFSETQ. This CDR3 has 18 residues. The clonotype comes from a man between 18 and 35 years old who had mild COVID-19 (a few samples of this study predate the infection). Cell type and time point are not known. The chain combines TRBV5-1 with TRBJ2-5; D tentatively fits TRBD1 or TRBD2 (5 bases each). Sequencing was performed on PBMCs or a T cell subset sorted from them (not recorded which). The CDR3 sequence: CASSLVPPGPTSSQTQYF. In DNA, the CDR3 is TGCGCCAGCAGCTTGGTGCCCCCGGGACCGACTTCTTCCCAGACCCAGTACTTC.